These T cell receptor beta chains were read from a single sample in a study of T-cell memory formation after mild COVID-19. MiXCR was run by TCRdb on the 5' RACE reads, yielding one entry per CDR3 protein. Of under 450,000 distinct CDR3 sequences detected, more than 20% appear once; the ten largest clones hold less than 15%. The sequencing input was PBMCs or a T cell subset sorted from them (not recorded which). These receptors all stem from an adult woman who had mild COVID-19 (a few samples of this study predate the infection). Cell type and time point are not known. Each CDR3 is given with its conserved first and last residue. D genes are given only for firm matches. Only part of the rows carry a size: once, few, many, or a class if the clone is expanded.

>-|TRBJ2-5|-|TRBV6-1
CASSEAVALKETQYF
TGTGCCAGCAGTGAAGCGGTAGCATTGAAGGAGACCCAGTACTTC
>-|TRBJ2-3|-|TRBV27
CASSSSRGGGTQYF
TGTGCCAGCAGTTCCTCTCGGGGTGGGGGTACGCAGTATTTT
>TRBD2|TRBJ2-5|-|TRBV5-6
CASSFGLAGVYSETQYF
TGTGCCAGCAGCTTTGGACTAGCGGGAGTTTACTCGGAGACCCAGTACTTC
>TRBD2|TRBJ2-1|-|TRBV24-1
CATSDTRGSGSSNEQFF
TGTGCCACCAGTGATACCCGAGGTAGCGGGAGTAGCAATGAGCAGTTCTTC
>-|TRBJ2-2|-|TRBV29-1
CSVELGTGELFF
TGCAGCGTTGAACTCGGAACCGGGGAGCTGTTTTTT
>TRBD1|TRBJ1-5|-|TRBV10-3
CAIRAGQGGFQPQHF
TGTGCCATCAGAGCGGGACAGGGAGGGTTTCAGCCCCAGCATTTT
>TRBD1|TRBJ2-2|-|TRBV14
CASSHLQGAVSGELFF
TGTGCCAGCAGCCATCTTCAGGGGGCGGTTTCCGGGGAGCTGTTTTTT
>-|TRBJ1-2|few|TRBV6-5
CASSSLDRLNYGYTF
TGTGCCAGCAGTTCCCTCGACCGCCTGAACTATGGCTACACCTTC
>-|TRBJ1-2|few|TRBV6-2/TRBV6-3
CASSYAGSPISYTF
TGTGCCAGCAGTTACGCAGGCTCTCCTATCAGCTACACCTTC
>-|TRBJ1-5|few|TRBV4-1
CASSQSWGDQPQHF
TGCGCCAGCAGCCAGAGTTGGGGGGATCAGCCCCAGCATTTT
>-|TRBJ2-3|few|TRBV5-1
CASTLGSSALRSTDTQYF
TGCGCCAGCACCCTTGGCTCTAGCGCCCTAAGGTCCACAGATACGCAGTATTTT
>-|TRBJ1-2|-|TRBV6-5
CASRRRDGSRSYGYTF
TGTGCCAGCAGACGACGAGATGGGTCTAGGAGCTATGGCTACACCTTC
>-|TRBJ2-7|few|TRBV4-1
CASSQAVLSSYEQYF
TGCGCCAGCAGCCAAGCAGTCCTGAGCTCCTACGAGCAGTACTTC
>TRBD1|TRBJ2-1|few|TRBV30
CAWAQGAREQFF
TGTGCCTGGGCCCAGGGGGCGCGTGAGCAGTTCTTC
>-|TRBJ2-5|few|TRBV7-8
CASSVIFYSRLNQETQYF
TGTGCCAGCAGCGTAATCTTTTACAGCCGACTCAACCAAGAGACCCAGTACTTC
>TRBD2|TRBJ2-4|-|TRBV6-1
CASTYSGGPGRIAKNIQYF
TGTGCCAGCACCTATAGCGGGGGGCCCGGAAGGATAGCCAAAAACATTCAGTACTTC
>-|TRBJ2-3|few|TRBV12-3/TRBV12-4
CASSFNADSDTQYF
TGTGCCAGCAGTTTTAACGCTGACTCAGATACGCAGTATTTT
>-|TRBJ1-1|-|TRBV7-6
CASSLFGGGTEAFF
TGTGCCAGCAGCTTATTCGGGGGTGGCACTGAAGCTTTCTTT
>-|TRBJ2-3|few|TRBV14
CASSPRWDTQYF
TGTGCCAGCAGCCCCCGATGGGATACGCAGTATTTT
>TRBD2|TRBJ2-1|few|TRBV13
CASSLASAGETYNEQFF
TGTGCCAGCAGCTTAGCCTCCGCGGGAGAGACCTACAATGAGCAGTTCTTC
>TRBD1|TRBJ1-5|-|TRBV10-1
CASRYDREDQPQHF
TGCGCCAGCAGGTACGACAGGGAGGATCAGCCCCAGCATTTT
>TRBD2|TRBJ2-2|-|TRBV7-3
CASSTRGAGVTTGELFF
TGTGCCAGCAGCACCCGCGGAGCGGGGGTGACCACCGGGGAGCTGTTTTTT
>TRBD1|TRBJ1-2|-|TRBV5-1
CASSLLQGAGYTF
TGCGCCAGCAGCTTGTTACAGGGGGCCGGCTACACCTTC
>TRBD2|TRBJ2-3|few|TRBV7-2
CASSLLLAGLAEPTDTQYF
TGTGCCAGCAGCTTACTCCTTGCCGGACTAGCGGAGCCCACAGATACGCAGTATTTT
>TRBD1|TRBJ1-5|many|TRBV29-1
CSVATGREPQHF
TGCAGCGTTGCGACAGGGAGGGAGCCCCAGCATTTT
>TRBD1|TRBJ2-7|-|TRBV7-3
CASSRMGQGGQYF
TGTGCCAGCAGCCGAATGGGACAGGGAGGGCAGTACTTC
>TRBD2|TRBJ2-2|-|TRBV24-1
CATSPWGGTGELFF
TGTGCCACCAGCCCCTGGGGGGGGACCGGGGAGCTGTTTTTT
>TRBD1|TRBJ2-5|once|TRBV19
CASGTGGGETQYF
TGTGCCAGCGGGACAGGGGGCGGAGAGACCCAGTACTTC
>-|TRBJ2-3|-|TRBV4-1
CASSQEPGTDTQYF
TGCGCCAGCAGCCAAGAACCAGGCACAGATACGCAGTATTTT
>TRBD1|TRBJ1-2|once|TRBV29-1
CSVEGNTGVGYTF
TGCAGCGTTGAAGGAAATACAGGGGTCGGCTACACCTTC
>-|TRBJ1-1|few|TRBV2
CASSEKGNTEAFF
TGTGCCAGCAGTGAAAAGGGCAACACTGAAGCTTTCTTT
>TRBD2|TRBJ2-3|-|TRBV11-2
CASSPFRFSGSTDTQYF
TGTGCCAGCAGCCCGTTCCGTTTTAGCGGGAGCACAGATACGCAGTATTTT
>-|TRBJ1-1|few|TRBV7-3
CASSLIGGTLNTEAFF
TGTGCCAGCAGCTTAATCGGCGGGACCCTTAACACTGAAGCTTTCTTT
>-|TRBJ1-1|few|TRBV6-5
CASKLQGAVVNTEAFF
TGTGCCAGTAAATTACAGGGTGCAGTAGTCAACACTGAAGCTTTCTTT
>-|TRBJ1-1|-|TRBV9
CASSVGVEVNTEAFF
TGTGCCAGCAGCGTAGGAGTGGAGGTAAACACTGAAGCTTTCTTT
>-|TRBJ1-2|-|TRBV14
CASSQAWPVPDGYTF
TGTGCCAGCAGCCAAGCTTGGCCGGTTCCTGATGGCTACACCTTC
>-|TRBJ2-3|-|TRBV27
CASSRARTLGEYF
TGTGCCAGCAGTCGAGCCCGGACTTTGGGGGAGTATTTT
>-|TRBJ2-2|few|TRBV7-8
CASSFSGNTNTGELFF
TGTGCCAGCAGCTTCTCAGGAAATACAAACACCGGGGAGCTGTTTTTT
>TRBD1|TRBJ2-7|-|TRBV6-5
CASSYSSRGRLEQYF
TGTGCCAGCAGTTACTCTTCCAGGGGGCGTCTCGAGCAGTACTTC
>TRBD1|TRBJ2-5|once|TRBV5-1
CASSDRGSGETQYF
TGCGCCAGCTCGGACAGGGGTTCGGGTGAGACCCAGTACTTC
>-|TRBJ1-1|few|TRBV7-6
CASSLWGDTEAFF
TGTGCCAGCAGCTTATGGGGGGACACTGAAGCTTTCTTT
>-|TRBJ1-2|-|TRBV15
CATSRERAGHGYTF
TGTGCCACCAGCAGAGAAAGGGCAGGCCATGGCTACACCTTC
>TRBD1|TRBJ1-1|-|TRBV18
CASSYQGARTEAFF
TGTGCCAGCTCTTATCAGGGGGCTCGAACTGAAGCTTTCTTT
>-|TRBJ2-1|few|TRBV24-1
CATSDPSRAYNEQFF
TGTGCCACCAGTGATCCCAGTCGGGCCTACAATGAGCAGTTCTTC
>TRBD2|TRBJ2-1|-|TRBV24-1
CATSDSGLAGPRDEQFF
TGTGCCACCAGTGACTCTGGACTAGCGGGACCCAGGGATGAGCAGTTCTTC
>-|TRBJ1-2|-|TRBV4-1
CASSRSSNYGYTF
TGCGCCAGCAGCCGAAGTAGTAACTATGGCTACACCTTC
>-|TRBJ2-7|-|TRBV14
CASSQGWPVSYEQYF
TGTGCCAGCAGCCAAGGATGGCCTGTCTCCTACGAGCAGTACTTC
>-|TRBJ1-3|few|TRBV6-6
CASRQGPNTIYF
TGTGCCAGCAGACAGGGTCCGAACACCATATATTTT
>TRBD1|TRBJ2-7|-|TRBV7-2
CASSLVGTGVYEQYF
TGTGCCAGCAGCTTAGTTGGGACAGGGGTCTACGAGCAGTACTTC
>TRBD1|TRBJ1-6|few|TRBV7-3
CASSSPTGIGSSPLHF
TGTGCCAGCAGCTCTCCGACAGGGATCGGATCTTCACCCCTCCACTTT
>-|TRBJ2-5|few|TRBV20-1
CSAPPGETQYF
TGCAGTGCTCCCCCGGGGGAGACCCAGTACTTC
>-|TRBJ1-5|many|TRBV5-5
CASSLGLFRSLNQPQHF
TGTGCCAGCAGCTTGGGCTTGTTCAGGAGCCTCAATCAGCCCCAGCATTTT
>-|TRBJ2-3|-|TRBV24-1
CATKNRDSTDTQYF
TGTGCCACCAAAAACAGGGATAGCACAGATACGCAGTATTTT
>-|TRBJ1-5|-|TRBV9
CASSGGGYSNQPQHF
TGTGCCAGCAGCGGAGGGGGGTACAGCAATCAGCCCCAGCATTTT
>TRBD1|TRBJ2-5|few|TRBV7-9
CASSRTGAGETQYF
TGTGCCAGCAGCCGGACAGGGGCGGGGGAGACCCAGTACTTC
>-|TRBJ1-1|few|TRBV5-5
CASSPLRDTEAFF
TGTGCCAGCAGCCCCCTGAGGGACACTGAAGCTTTCTTT
>TRBD1|TRBJ2-7|few|TRBV6-5
CASRDRGQSSYEQYF
TGTGCCAGCAGGGACAGGGGACAGAGCTCCTACGAGCAGTACTTC
>-|TRBJ1-4|-|TRBV12-3/TRBV12-4
CASSFFGSGLYEKLFF
TGTGCCAGCAGTTTCTTTGGCAGCGGATTGTATGAAAAACTGTTTTTT
>TRBD1|TRBJ2-7|few|TRBV12-3/TRBV12-4
CASSFPSAGTGYYEQYF
TGTGCCAGCAGTTTCCCTTCGGCCGGGACAGGGTACTACGAGCAGTACTTC